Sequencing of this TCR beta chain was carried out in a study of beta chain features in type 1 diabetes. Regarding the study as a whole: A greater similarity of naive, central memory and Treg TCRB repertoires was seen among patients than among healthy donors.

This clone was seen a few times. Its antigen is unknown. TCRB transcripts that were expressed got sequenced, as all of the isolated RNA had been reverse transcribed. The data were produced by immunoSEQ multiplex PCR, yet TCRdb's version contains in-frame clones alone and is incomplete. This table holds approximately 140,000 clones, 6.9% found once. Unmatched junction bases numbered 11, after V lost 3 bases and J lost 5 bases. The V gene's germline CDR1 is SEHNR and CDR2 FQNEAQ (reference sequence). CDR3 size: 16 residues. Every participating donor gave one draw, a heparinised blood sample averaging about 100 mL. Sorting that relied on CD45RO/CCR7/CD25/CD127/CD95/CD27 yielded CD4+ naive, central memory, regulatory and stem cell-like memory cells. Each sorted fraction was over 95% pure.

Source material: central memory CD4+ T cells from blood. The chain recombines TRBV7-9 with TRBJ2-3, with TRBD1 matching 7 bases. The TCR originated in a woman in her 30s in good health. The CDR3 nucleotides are TGTGCCAGCAGCTTTCTGGAGACAGGGTCGAAAGATACGCAGTATTTT. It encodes CASSFLETGSKDTQYF.